What follows are 10 T cell receptor beta chains derived from one specimen sequenced in a study of OX40 agonist ivuxolimab in advanced cancers. Sequencing used immunoSEQ multiplex PCR; TCRdb keeps in-frame clones, though not all of them. The sample contains about 69,000 clones, about 90% of which appear only once. The source was CD4+ or CD8+ T cells sorted from blood, collected in a trial of the OX40 agonist ivuxolimab. The source of these receptors is an adult with an advanced solid tumor such as melanoma, head and neck, liver or kidney cancer.

The chain has TRBV7-9 and TRBJ2-1; no reliable D call. CDR3 size: 15 residues. V was shortened by 2 bases and J by 0 bases, with 8 bases between the two germline ends. The germline V gene has CDR1 SEHNR and CDR2 FQNEAQ (reference sequence). CDR3 loop: CASSLSSYSYNEQFF. The CDR3 DNA sequence: TGTGCCAGCAGCTTAAGTTCTTACTCCTACAATGAGCAGTTCTTC.

The gene calls are TRBV7-3 and TRBJ2-3; tentative D call: TRBD2 (6 bases). Per germline, CDR1 SGHTA and CDR2 FQGTGA. CDR3 length equals 15 residues. The V end lost 1 base, the J end lost 4 bases, and 12 bases lay between the germline ends. In DNA, the CDR3 is TGTGCCAGCAGCTTAAAGTTTGGGACTTCAGATACGCAGTATTTT. Its translation is CASSLKFGTSDTQYF.

This clone was counted a single time. The chain joins TRBV7-3 to TRBJ1-1; D gene uncertain. V was pared by 1 base and J by 2 bases, with 8 bases between. CDR1 is SGHTA, CDR2 FQGTGA, per germline. The CDR3 runs 14 residues. CDR3 in DNA: TGTGCCAGCAGCTTAATAGACGGTAACACTGAAGCTTTCTTT. Amino acid sequence: CASSLIDGNTEAFF.

The rearrangement uses TRBV11-3 and TRBJ2-2; 8 bases are shared with TRBD1. V was clipped by 5 bases and J by 6 bases; unmatched bases: 8. CDR1 and CDR2 from the germline V gene are SGHNT and YENEEA. The CDR3 length is 15 residues. The DNA for the CDR3 is TGTGCCAGCAGCCCCAGGACAGGGTTCGCCGGGGAGCTGTTTTTT. Protein sequence: CASSPRTGFAGELFF.

This clone was recorded once. The chain couples TRBV18 to TRBJ2-1; 8 bases fit TRBD2. This CDR3 comprises 16 residues. Trimming took 3 bases from V and 12 from J; bases not matched to a gene: 16. Looked up from germline, CDR1 is KGHSH and CDR2 is LQKENI. CDR3 residues: CASSPREGKAGGRQFF. DNA of the CDR3: TGTGCCAGCTCACCCCGTGAGGGGAAGGCGGGAGGTCGGCAGTTCTTC.

The chain couples TRBV5-4 to TRBJ1-1; no clear D. Germline values: CDR1 SGHNT, CDR2 YYREEE (reference sequence). V was clipped by 0 bases and J by 1 base, with 13 bases between them. This CDR3 region has 16 residues. Here the CDR3 DNA reads TGTGCCAGCAGCTTGGGGCGAGGGCCTCCGAACACTGAAGCTTTCTTT. It specifies CASSLGRGPPNTEAFF. The entire variable domain, with the rest obtained from reference TRBV5-4 and TRBJ1-1, is as follows: ETGVTQSPTHLIKTRGQQVTLRCSSQSGHNTVSWYQQALGQGPQFIFQYYREEENGRGNFPPRFSGLQFPNYSSELNVNALELDDSALYLCASSLGRGPPNTEAFFGQGTRLTVV.

The chain has TRBV28 and TRBJ1-1; D is perhaps TRBD1 (5 bases). Germline values: CDR1 MDHEN, CDR2 SYDVKM. V lost 6 bases and J lost 0, with 14 bases in between. There are 15 residues in the CDR3. CDR3 nucleotides: TGTGCCAGCAGAGGGGCAGGATATATGAACACTGAAGCTTTCTTT. Residues: CASRGAGYMNTEAFF.

The rearrangement links TRBV28 to TRBJ1-4, with 8 bases identical to TRBD1. Per germline, CDR1 MDHEN and CDR2 SYDVKM. The CDR3 contains 15 residues. J gave up 3 bases and V 6 bases, and 6 bases lay outside the gene matches. The CDR3: CASRRSGGPNEKLFF. The CDR3 DNA follows: TGTGCCAGCAGACGTTCAGGGGGCCCTAATGAAAAACTGTTTTTT.

CDR3 sequence reads: CASSVTRGEQFF. The CDR3 DNA reads as TGTGCCAGCAGCGTGACCCGGGGTGAGCAGTTCTTC. V usage is TRBV5-4 and J usage is TRBJ2-1; maybe TRBD2 (5 bases). The CDR3 is 12 residues long. Germline V lookup: CDR1 SGHNT, CDR2 YYREEE (reference sequence). Trimming removed 4 bases from V and 9 bases from J, with 11 bases in between.

The chain links TRBV5-5 to TRBJ1-1, with 7 bases that match TRBD1. The CDR3 length is 12 residues. Germline V lookup: CDR1 SGHKS, CDR2 YYEKEE (reference sequence). Trimming removed 3 bases from V and 9 bases from J; junction bases left unmatched: 5. In DNA form, the CDR3 reads TGTGCCAGCAGCTACACAGGGGTTAAAGCTTTCTTT. Protein product: CASSYTGVKAFF.